This T cell receptor beta chain was sequenced for a study of CD8 T cells in ankylosing spondylitis. Broader study findings: A CD8+ phenotype characterized the disease-linked clones, which were relatively rare in peripheral blood.

Germline CDR1 SGDLS, CDR2 YYNGEE. V lost 1 base to trimming and J lost 3 bases, with 12 bases between them. The CDR3 consists of 15 residues. One entry per CDR3 protein results from TCRdb running MiXCR on the 5' RACE reads. The table lists about 240,000 distinct CDR3 sequences, around 9.1% of them singletons. A remark on this clonotype: The antigen remains unidentified.

The V and J genes are TRBV9 and TRBJ2-3, with D possibly TRBD2 on 5 matching bases. The origin of this receptor is a male donor with ankylosing spondylitis or in good health (not recorded which). The sequencing sample was made of blood, either unsorted or a sorted T cell fraction (not recorded which). This CDR3 is CASSVSGVKTDTQYF. The CDR3 nucleotides read TGTGCCAGCAGCGTATCCGGGGTAAAGACAGATACGCAGTATTTT.